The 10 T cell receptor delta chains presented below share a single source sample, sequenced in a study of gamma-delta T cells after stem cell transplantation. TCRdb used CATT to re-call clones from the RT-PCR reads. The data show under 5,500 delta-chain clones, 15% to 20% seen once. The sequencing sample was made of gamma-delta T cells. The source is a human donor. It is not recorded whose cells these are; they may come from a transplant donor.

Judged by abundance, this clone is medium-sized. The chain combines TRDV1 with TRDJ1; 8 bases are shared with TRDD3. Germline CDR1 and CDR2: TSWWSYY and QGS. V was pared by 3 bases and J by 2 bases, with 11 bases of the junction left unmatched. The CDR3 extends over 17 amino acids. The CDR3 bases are TGTGCTCTTGGGGACGAACTACTTTTGGGGGATACCGATAAACTCATCTTT. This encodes CALGDELLLGDTDKLIF.

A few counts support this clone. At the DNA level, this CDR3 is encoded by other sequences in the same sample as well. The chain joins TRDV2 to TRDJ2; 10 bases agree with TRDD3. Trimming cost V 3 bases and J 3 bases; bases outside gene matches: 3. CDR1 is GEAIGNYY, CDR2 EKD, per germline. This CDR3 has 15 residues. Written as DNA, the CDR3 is TGTGCCTGTGACTTACTGGGGGATCTGACAGCACAACTCTTCTTT. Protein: CACDLLGDLTAQLFF.

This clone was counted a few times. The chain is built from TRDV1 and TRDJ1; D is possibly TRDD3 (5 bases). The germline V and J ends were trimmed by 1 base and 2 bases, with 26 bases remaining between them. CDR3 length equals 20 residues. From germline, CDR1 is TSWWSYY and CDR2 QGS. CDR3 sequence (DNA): TGTGCTCTTGGGGAACCCAGGGAGGCGAACGAACCGGGGACTACCGATAAACTCATCTTT. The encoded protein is CALGEPREANEPGTTDKLIF.

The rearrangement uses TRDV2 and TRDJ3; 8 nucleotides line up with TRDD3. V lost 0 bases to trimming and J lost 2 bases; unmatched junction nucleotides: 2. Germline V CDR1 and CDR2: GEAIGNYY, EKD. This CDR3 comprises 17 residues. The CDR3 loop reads CACDTWDTTWDTRQMFF. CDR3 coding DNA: TGTGCCTGTGACACCTGGGATACGACCTGGGACACCCGACAGATGTTTTTC.

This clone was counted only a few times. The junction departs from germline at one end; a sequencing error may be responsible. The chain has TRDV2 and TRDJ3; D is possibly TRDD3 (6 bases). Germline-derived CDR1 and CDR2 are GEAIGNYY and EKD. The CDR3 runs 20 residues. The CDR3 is CACDTGGWGSNSWDARQMFF. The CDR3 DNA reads TGTGCCTGTGACACCGGAGGGTGGGGGTCTAACTCCTGGGACGCCCGACAGATGTTTTTC.

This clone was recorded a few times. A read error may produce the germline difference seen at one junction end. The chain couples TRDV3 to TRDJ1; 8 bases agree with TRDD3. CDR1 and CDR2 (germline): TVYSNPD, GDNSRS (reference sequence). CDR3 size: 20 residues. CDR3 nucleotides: TGTGCCTTTTACGCCCCCATTCCCCCGGTACTGGGGGCCGACACCGATAAACCCATCTTT. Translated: CAFYAPIPPVLGADTDKPIF.

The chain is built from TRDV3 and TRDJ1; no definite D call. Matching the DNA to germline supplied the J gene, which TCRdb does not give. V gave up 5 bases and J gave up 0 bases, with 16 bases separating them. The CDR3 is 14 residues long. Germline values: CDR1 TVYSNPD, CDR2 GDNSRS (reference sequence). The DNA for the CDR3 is TGTGCCCGCGCAAGGGGCAAGTACACCGATAAACTCATCTTT. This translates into CARARGKYTDKLIF.

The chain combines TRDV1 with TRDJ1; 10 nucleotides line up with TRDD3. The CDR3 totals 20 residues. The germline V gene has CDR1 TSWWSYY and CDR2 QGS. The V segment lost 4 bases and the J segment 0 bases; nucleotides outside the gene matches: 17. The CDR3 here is CALGARRFWGIIEYTDKLIF. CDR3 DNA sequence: TGTGCTCTTGGGGCAAGGAGGTTCTGGGGGATAATCGAGTACACCGATAAACTCATCTTT.

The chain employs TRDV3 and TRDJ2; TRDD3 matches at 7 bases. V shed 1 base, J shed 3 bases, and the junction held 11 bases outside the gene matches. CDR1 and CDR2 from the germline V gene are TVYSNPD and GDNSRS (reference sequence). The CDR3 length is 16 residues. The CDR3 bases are TGTGCCTTTACTCTCGGTTTTTGGGGGATGACAGCACAACTCTTCTTT. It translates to CAFTLGFWGMTAQLFF.

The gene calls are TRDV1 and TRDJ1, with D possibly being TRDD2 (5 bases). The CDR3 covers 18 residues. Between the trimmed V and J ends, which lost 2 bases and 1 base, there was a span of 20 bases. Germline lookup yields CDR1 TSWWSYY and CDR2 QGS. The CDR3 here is CALGESGRTSAGTDKLIF. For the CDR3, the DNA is TGTGCTCTTGGGGAAAGCGGGCGGACTTCCGCCGGCACCGATAAACTCATCTTT.